This T cell receptor (beta chain) was captured by sequencing in a study of blood T cell repertoires in COVID-19. Whole-study context: Sites across the United States, Italy and Spain contributed samples from acute and convalescent COVID-19. PBMCs, B-cell-depleted T cells, or T cells provided the cDNA or gDNA that made up the material.

In the source study's methods: The assay estimated nucleated cells by amplifying reference gene primers. Here immunoSEQ multiplex PCR was the method, and the copy in TCRdb shows in-frame clones only, minus some. That table gives V, J and clone size, and the DNA gave D and trimming. The table has some 290,000 clones, about 88% seen once. The V gene's germline CDR1 is MGHRA and CDR2 YSYEKL. The V and J ends lost 0 bases and 1 base, in that order; junction bases with no gene match: 12. The length of the CDR3 is 20 residues. This clone showed up just a few times. The V gene is TRBV4-1, the J gene TRBJ1-3, with 10 bases matching TRBD1. The sequenced material came from peripheral blood. The receptor was isolated from a young man with active or convalescent COVID-19. The CDR3 is CASSQELDRGYTLSGNTIYF. The CDR3 coding sequence is TGCGCCAGCAGCCAAGAATTGGACAGGGGGTACACTCTGTCTGGAAACACCATATATTTT.